This T cell receptor beta chain is from a study of OX40 agonist ivuxolimab in advanced cancers. Study in general: Ivuxolimab, which is an agonistic anti-OX40 (CD134) antibody, was administered to the patients.

Here immunoSEQ multiplex PCR was the method, and the copy in TCRdb shows in-frame clones only, minus some. Of about 45,000 clones in the sample, about 88% were seen once. To note about this clone: The antigen is unknown.

The CDR3 spans 15 residues. Per the germline V gene, CDR1 is SGHVS and CDR2 is FNYEAQ. Deletions cut 6 bases from V and 0 bases from J, with 11 bases between. Study results and caveats: Among T cells, CD8+ cells averaged more expanded clones than CD4+ cells. Some patients without response likewise showed low normalized clonal expansion.

The TCR sequence derives from an adult with an advanced solid tumor such as melanoma, head and neck, liver or kidney cancer. The V and J genes are TRBV7-6 and TRBJ1-4; no reliable D call. The sequenced sample was CD4+ or CD8+ T cells sorted from blood, obtained in a trial of the OX40 agonist ivuxolimab. The CDR3 loop reads CASSPQTATNEKLFF. The CDR3 bases are TGTGCCAGCAGTCCCCAGACTGCAACTAATGAAAAACTGTTTTTT.